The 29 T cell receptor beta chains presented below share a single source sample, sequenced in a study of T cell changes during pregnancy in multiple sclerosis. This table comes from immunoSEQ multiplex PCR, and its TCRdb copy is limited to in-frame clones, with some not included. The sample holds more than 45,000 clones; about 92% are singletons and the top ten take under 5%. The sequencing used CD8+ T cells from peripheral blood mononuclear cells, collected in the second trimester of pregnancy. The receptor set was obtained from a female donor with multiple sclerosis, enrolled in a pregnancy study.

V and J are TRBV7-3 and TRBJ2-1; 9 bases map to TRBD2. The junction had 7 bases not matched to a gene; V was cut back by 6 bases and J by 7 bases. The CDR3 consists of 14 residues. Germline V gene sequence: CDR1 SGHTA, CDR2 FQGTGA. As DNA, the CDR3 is TGTGCCAGCAGTCCTAGCGGGATGGAAAATGAGCAGTTCTTC. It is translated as CASSPSGMENEQFF. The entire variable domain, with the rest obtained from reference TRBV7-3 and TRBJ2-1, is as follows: GAGVSQTPSNKVTEKGKYVELRCDPISGHTALYWYRQSLGQGPEFLIYFQGTGAADDSGLPNDRFFAVRPEGSVSTLKIQRTERGDSAVYLCASSPSGMENEQFFGPGTRLTVL.

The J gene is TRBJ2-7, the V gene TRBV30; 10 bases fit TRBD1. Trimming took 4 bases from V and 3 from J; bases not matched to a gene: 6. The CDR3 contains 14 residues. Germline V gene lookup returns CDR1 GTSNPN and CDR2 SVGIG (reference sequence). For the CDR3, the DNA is TGTGCCTGGATTTCACGGGACAGGGGCTACGAGCAGTACTTC. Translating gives CAWISRDRGYEQYF. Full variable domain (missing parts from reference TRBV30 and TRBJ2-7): SQTIHQWPATLVQPVGSPLSLECTVEGTSNPNLYWYRQAAGRGLQLLFYSVGIGQISSEVPQNLSASRPQDRQFILSSKKLLLSDSGFYLCAWISRDRGYEQYFGPGTRLTVT.

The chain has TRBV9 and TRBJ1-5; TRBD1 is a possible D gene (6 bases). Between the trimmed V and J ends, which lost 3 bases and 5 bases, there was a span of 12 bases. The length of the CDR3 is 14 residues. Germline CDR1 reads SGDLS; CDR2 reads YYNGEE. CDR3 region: CASSAGQSYQPQHF. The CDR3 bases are TGTGCCAGCAGCGCCGGACAGTCCTATCAGCCCCAGCATTTT.

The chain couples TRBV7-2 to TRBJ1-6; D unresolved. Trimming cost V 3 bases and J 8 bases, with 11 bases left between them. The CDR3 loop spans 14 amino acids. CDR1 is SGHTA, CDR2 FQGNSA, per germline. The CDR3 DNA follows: TGTGCCAGCAGCTTGGGAGGGAATGATTCACCCCTCCACTTT. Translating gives CASSLGGNDSPLHF.

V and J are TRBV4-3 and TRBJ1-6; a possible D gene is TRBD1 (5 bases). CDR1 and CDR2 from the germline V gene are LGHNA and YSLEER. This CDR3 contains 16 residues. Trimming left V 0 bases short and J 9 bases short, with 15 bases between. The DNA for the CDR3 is TGCGCCAGCAGCCAAGATCACGGGGGTACCGGTTCACCCCTCCACTTT. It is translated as CASSQDHGGTGSPLHF.

CDR3 sequence reads: CASSPPLPGSYNEQFF. CDR3 nucleotides: TGTGCCAGCAGCCCACCTTTGCCGGGATCCTACAATGAGCAGTTCTTC. The V and J genes are TRBV7-9 and TRBJ2-1; D is perhaps TRBD2 (5 bases). Germline CDR1 and CDR2: SEHNR and FQNEAQ (reference sequence). The CDR3 has 16 residues. V was cut by 5 bases and J by 1 base, with 15 bases left in between.

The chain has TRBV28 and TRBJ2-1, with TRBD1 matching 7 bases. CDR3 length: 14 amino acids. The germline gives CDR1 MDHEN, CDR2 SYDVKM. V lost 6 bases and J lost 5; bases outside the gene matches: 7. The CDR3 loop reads CASSSIDRDNEQFF. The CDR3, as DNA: TGTGCCAGCAGCTCCATCGACAGGGACAATGAGCAGTTCTTC.

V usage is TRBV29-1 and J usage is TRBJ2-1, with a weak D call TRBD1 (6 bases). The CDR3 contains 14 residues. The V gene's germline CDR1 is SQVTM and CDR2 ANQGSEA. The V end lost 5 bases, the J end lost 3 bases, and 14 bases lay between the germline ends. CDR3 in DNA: TGCAGCGTTCCACAGGGCGGCTACTACAATGAGCAGTTCTTC. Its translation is CSVPQGGYYNEQFF.

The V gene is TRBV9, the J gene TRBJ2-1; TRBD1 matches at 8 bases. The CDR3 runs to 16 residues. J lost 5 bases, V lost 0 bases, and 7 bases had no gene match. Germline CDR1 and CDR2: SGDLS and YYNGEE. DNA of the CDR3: TGTGCCAGCAGCGTAGGAGGACAGGGACGACACAATGAGCAGTTCTTC. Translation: CASSVGGQGRHNEQFF. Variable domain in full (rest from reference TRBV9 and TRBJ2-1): DSGVTQTPKHLITATGQRVTLRCSPRSGDLSVYWYQQSLDQGLQFLIQYYNGEERAKGNILERFSAQQFPDLHSELNLSSLELGDSALYFCASSVGGQGRHNEQFFGPGTRLTVL.

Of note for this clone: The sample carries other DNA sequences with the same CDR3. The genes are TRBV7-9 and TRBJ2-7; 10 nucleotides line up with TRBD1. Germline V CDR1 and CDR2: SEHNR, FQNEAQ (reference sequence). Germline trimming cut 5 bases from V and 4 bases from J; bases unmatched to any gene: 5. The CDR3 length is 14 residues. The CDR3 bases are TGTGCCAGCAGCCCTCCGGGACAGGGGTACGAGCAGTACTTC. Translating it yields CASSPPGQGYEQYF.

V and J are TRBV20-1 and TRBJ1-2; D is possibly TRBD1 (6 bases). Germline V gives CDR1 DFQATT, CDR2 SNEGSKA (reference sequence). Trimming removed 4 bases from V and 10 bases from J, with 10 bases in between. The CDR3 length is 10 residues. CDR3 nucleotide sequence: TGCAGTGCTAACGACAGGACCTACACCTTC. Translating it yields CSANDRTYTF.

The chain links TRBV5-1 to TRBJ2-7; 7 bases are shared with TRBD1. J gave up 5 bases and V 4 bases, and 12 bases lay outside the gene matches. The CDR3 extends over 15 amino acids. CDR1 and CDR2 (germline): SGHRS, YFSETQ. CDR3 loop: CASSPPTGALDEQYF. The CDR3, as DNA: TGCGCCAGCAGCCCCCCCACAGGGGCCCTCGACGAGCAGTACTTC.

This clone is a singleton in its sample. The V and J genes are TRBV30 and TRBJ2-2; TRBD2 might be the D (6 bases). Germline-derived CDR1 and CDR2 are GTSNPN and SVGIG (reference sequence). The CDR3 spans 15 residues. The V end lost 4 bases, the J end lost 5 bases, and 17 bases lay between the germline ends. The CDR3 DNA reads TGTGCCTGGAACGGAGGGCCCCCTAGTACCGGGGAGCTGTTTTTT. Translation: CAWNGGPPSTGELFF.

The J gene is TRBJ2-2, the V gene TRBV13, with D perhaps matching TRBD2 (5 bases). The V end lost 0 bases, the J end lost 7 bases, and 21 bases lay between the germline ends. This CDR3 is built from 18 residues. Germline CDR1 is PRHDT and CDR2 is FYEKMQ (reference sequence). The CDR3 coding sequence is TGTGCCAGCAGCTTAGGATTGACCCAAGGAGGTCGAATCGGGGAGCTGTTTTTT. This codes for CASSLGLTQGGRIGELFF.

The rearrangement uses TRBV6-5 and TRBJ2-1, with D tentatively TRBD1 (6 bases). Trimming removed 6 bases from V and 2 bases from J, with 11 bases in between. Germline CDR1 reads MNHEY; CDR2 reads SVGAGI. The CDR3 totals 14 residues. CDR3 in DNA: TGTGCCAGCAGGCTACAGGGCCCCTACAATGAGCAGTTCTTC. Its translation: CASRLQGPYNEQFF.

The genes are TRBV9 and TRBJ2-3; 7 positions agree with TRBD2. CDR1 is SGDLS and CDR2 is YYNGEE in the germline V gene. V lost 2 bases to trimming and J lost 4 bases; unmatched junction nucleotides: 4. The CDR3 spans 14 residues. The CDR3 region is CASSVGGRADTQYF. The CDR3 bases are TGTGCCAGCAGCGTCGGAGGGAGGGCAGATACGCAGTATTTT.

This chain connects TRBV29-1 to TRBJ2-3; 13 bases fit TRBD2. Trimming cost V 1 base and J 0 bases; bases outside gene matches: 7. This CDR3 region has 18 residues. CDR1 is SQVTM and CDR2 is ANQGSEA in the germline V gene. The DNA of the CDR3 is TGCAGCGTTGAAGGACTAGCGGGAGGCCCTGCTAGCACAGATACGCAGTATTTT. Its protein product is CSVEGLAGGPASTDTQYF.

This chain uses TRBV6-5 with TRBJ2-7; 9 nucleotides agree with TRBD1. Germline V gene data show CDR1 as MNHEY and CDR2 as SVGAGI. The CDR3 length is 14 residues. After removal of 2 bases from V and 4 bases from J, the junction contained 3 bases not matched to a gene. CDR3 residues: CASSYGDREYEQYF. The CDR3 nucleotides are TGTGCCAGCAGTTACGGGGACAGGGAATACGAGCAGTACTTC.

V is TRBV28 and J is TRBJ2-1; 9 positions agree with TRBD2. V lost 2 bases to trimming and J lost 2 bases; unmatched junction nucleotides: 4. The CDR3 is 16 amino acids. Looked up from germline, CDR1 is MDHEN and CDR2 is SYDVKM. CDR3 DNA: TGTGCCAGCAGTTTACCCAGCGGGAGGCCCTACAATGAGCAGTTCTTC. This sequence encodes CASSLPSGRPYNEQFF. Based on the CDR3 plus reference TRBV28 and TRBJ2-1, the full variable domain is DVKVTQSSRYLVKRTGEKVFLECVQDMDHENMFWYRQDPGLGLRLIYFSYDVKMKEKGDIPEGYSVSREKKERFSLILESASTNQTSMYLCASSLPSGRPYNEQFFGPGTRLTVL.

CDR3 bases: TGTGCCAGTAGTATTTTTCTCCAGGGCTCCTACGAGCAGTACTTC. Protein product: CASSIFLQGSYEQYF. V usage is TRBV19 and J usage is TRBJ2-7, with D possibly being TRBD1 (5 bases). The CDR3 is 15 amino acids. Looked up from germline, CDR1 is LNHDA and CDR2 is SQIVND (reference sequence). V was pared by 3 bases and J by 0 bases, with 12 bases between.

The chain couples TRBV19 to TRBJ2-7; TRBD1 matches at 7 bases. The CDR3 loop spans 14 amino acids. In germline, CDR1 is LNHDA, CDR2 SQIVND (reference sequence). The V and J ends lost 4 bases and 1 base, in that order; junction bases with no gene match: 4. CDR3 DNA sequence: TGTGCCAGTAGTACGTGGGACAGTTCCTACGAGCAGTACTTC. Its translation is CASSTWDSSYEQYF.

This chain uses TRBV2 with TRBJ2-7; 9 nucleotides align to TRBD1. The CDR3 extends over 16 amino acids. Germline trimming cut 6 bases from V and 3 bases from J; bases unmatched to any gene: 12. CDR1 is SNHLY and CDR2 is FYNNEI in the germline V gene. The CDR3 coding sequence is TGTGCCAGCAGCGGAACCCCGGGACAGGGCAACTACGAGCAGTACTTC. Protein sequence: CASSGTPGQGNYEQYF.

CDR3 nucleotide sequence: TGTGCCAGCGGGGGGGGAGCAATGAACACTGAAGCTTTCTTT. Amino acid sequence: CASGGGAMNTEAFF. The gene calls are TRBV27 and TRBJ1-1; D perhaps matches TRBD1 (5 bases). V lost 8 bases and J lost 0, with 13 bases in between. Germline V gene data show CDR1 as MNHEY and CDR2 as SMNVEV (reference sequence). The CDR3 loop spans 14 amino acids.

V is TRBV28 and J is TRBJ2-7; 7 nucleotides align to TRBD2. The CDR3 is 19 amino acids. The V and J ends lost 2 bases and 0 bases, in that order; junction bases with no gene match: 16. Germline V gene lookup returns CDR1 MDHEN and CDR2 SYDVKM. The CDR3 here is CASSLRIPSGLSSSYEQYF. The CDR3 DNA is TGTGCCAGCAGTTTAAGAATCCCTAGCGGCCTCTCCAGCTCCTACGAGCAGTACTTC.

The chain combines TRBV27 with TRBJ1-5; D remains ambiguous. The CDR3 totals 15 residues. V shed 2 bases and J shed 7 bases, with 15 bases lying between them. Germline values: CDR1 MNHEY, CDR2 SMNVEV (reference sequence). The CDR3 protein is CASSLVSLPNQPQHF. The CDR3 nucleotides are TGTGCCAGCAGTTTAGTGAGTCTCCCCAACCAGCCCCAGCATTTT.

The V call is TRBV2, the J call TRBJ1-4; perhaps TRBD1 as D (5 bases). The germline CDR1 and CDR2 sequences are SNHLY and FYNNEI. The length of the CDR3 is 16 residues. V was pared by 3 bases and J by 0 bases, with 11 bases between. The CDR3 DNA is TGTGCCAGCAGTGACCCTCGGGGGGCAACTAATGAAAAACTGTTTTTT. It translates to CASSDPRGATNEKLFF.

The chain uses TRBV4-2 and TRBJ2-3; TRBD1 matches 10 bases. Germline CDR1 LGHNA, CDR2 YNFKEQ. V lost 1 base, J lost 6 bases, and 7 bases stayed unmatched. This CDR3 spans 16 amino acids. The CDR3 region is CASSQGGDRGADTQYF. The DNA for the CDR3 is TGTGCCAGCAGCCAAGGGGGGGACAGGGGTGCCGATACGCAGTATTTT.

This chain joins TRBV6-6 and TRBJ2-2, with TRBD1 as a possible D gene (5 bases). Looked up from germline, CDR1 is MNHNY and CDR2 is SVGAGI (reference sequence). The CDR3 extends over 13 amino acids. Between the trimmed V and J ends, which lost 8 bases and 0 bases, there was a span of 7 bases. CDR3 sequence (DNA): TGTGCCAGCCTACAGGCGAACACCGGGGAGCTGTTTTTT. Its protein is CASLQANTGELFF.

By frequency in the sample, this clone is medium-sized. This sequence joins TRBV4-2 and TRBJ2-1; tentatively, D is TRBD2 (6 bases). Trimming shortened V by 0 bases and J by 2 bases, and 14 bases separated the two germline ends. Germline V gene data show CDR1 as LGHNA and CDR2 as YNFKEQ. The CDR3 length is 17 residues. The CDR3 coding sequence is TGTGCCAGCAGCCAAGATCGTGGCCTAGCGACCTACAATGAGCAGTTCTTC. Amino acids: CASSQDRGLATYNEQFF.